This T cell receptor (beta chain) is from a study of CD8+ T cells in alopecia areata. For the study at large: The protocol delivered tofacitinib for 6 to 18 months, then withdrew it for 6 months. Percentage of affected scalp area was the basis on which treated patients' severity was scored. Points from the study as a whole: Scalp and blood retained many expanded lesional clones during tofacitinib. Whereas mice showed it more clearly, TCR sharing across patients was murkier, possibly because of HLA.

This clone was found a few times. Antigen: not known. The treatment: oral pan-JAK inhibitor, 5-10 mg twice daily. It was cDNA, reverse transcribed from extracted RNA, that served as the sequencing template. Sequenced by immunoSEQ multiplex PCR; TCRdb stores in-frame clones only, minus some. The table shows over 60,000 clones, with more than 45% occurring only once. Sequences were derived from CD8+ T cells sorted from blood, sampled around week 37, from a patient treated with tofacitinib. The receptor was isolated from a human donor with alopecia areata.

CDR3 residues: CASSLGSGNQPQHF. CDR3 DNA: TGTGCCAGCAGCTTAGGCAGTGGCAATCAGCCCCAGCATTTT. The rearrangement joins TRBV11-2 to TRBJ1-5, with D uncertain. Germline V gives CDR1 SGHAT, CDR2 FQNNGV. V was trimmed by 1 base and J by 2 bases, leaving 6 bases between them. The CDR3 runs to 14 residues.